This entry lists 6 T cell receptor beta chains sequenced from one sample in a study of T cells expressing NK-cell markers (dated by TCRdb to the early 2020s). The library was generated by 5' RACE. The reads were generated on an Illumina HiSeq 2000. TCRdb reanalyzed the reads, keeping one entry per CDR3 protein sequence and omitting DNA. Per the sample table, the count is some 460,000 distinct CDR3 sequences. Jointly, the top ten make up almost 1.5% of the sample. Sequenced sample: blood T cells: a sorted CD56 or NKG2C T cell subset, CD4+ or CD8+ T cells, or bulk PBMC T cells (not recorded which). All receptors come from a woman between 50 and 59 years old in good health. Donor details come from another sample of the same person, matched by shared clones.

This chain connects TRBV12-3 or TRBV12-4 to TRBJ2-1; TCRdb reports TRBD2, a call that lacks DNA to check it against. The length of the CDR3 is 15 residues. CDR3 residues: CASRRGSGWYNEQFF.

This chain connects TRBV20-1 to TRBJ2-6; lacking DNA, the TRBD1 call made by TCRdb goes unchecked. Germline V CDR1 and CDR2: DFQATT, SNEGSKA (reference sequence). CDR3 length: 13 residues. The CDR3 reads CSAPTGGDNVLTF.

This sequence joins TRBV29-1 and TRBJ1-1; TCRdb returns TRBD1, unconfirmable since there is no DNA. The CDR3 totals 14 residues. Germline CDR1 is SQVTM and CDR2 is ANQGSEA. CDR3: CSVERRGRLPEAFF. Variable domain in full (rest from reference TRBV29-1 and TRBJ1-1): SAVISQKPSRDICQRGTSLTIQCQVDSQVTMMFWYRQQPGQSLTLIATANQGSEATYESGFVIDKFPISRPNLTFSTLTVSNMSPEDSSIYLCSVERRGRLPEAFFGQGTRLTVV.

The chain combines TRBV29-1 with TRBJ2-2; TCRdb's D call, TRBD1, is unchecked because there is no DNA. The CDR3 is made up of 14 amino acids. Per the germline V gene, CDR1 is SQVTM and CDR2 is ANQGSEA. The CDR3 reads CSATTGPNTGELFF.

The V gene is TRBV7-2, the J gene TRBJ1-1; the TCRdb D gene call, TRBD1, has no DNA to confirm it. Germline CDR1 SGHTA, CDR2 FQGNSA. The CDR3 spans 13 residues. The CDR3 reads CASSRDRQGWTFF.

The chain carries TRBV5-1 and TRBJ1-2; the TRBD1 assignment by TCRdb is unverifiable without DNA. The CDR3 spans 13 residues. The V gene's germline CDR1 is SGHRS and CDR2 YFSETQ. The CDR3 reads CASATGSKDGYTF.